The 19 T cell receptor beta chains presented below share a single source sample, sequenced in a study of OX40 agonist ivuxolimab in advanced cancers. TCRdb keeps only in-frame clones here, not all; method: immunoSEQ multiplex PCR. Of 68,000 or so clones in the sample, 75% to 90% were seen once. This specimen consisted of CD4+ or CD8+ T cells sorted from blood, obtained in a trial of the OX40 agonist ivuxolimab. All receptors come from an adult with an advanced solid tumor such as melanoma, head and neck, liver or kidney cancer.

This chain joins TRBV11-3 and TRBJ1-6; TRBD1 matches at 8 bases. CDR3 size: 14 residues. The V segment lost 4 bases and the J segment 7 bases; nucleotides outside the gene matches: 3. CDR1 SGHNT and CDR2 YENEEA come from the germline V gene. CDR3 bases: TGTGCCAGCAGCTACCGGGACAGGAATTCACCCCTCCACTTT. This translates into CASSYRDRNSPLHF.

The V call is TRBV27, the J call TRBJ1-6; no definite D call. Trimming stripped 7 bases from V and 0 bases from J, with 10 bases between. The CDR3 runs 15 residues. Per the germline V gene, CDR1 is MNHEY and CDR2 is SMNVEV (reference sequence). CDR3 amino acids: CASTPQSSYNSPLHF. Written as DNA, the CDR3 is TGTGCCAGCACCCCGCAGAGCTCCTATAATTCACCCCTCCACTTT.

This clone was detected a few times. The chain joins TRBV19 to TRBJ2-1; the match to TRBD1 covers 8 bases. In germline, CDR1 is LNHDA, CDR2 SQIVND (reference sequence). Trimming took 11 bases from V and 8 from J; bases not matched to a gene: 11. CDR3 size: 13 residues. CDR3 residues: CAGSRTGSDEQFF. CDR3 coding DNA: TGTGCCGGGTCTAGGACAGGGAGCGATGAGCAGTTCTTC.

J is TRBJ2-3 and V is TRBV5-6; the D gene is possibly TRBD2 (5 bases). Trimming removed 3 bases at V and 11 bases at J, with 19 bases between. The CDR3 runs 14 residues. Germline CDR1 and CDR2: SGHDT and YYEEEE. The CDR3 DNA is TGTGCCAGCAGCTCCGTGGTGGGAGATACGAAGCAGTATTTT. Residues: CASSSVVGDTKQYF.

Only one count was recorded for this clone. This sequence joins TRBV27 and TRBJ1-1, with 9 bases that match TRBD1. Germline CDR1 is MNHEY and CDR2 is SMNVEV (reference sequence). Unmatched junction bases numbered 4, after V lost 3 bases and J lost 5 bases. The CDR3 spans 14 residues. The CDR3 region has the DNA TGTGCCAGCAGTTTTGACAGGGGGAGGACTGAAGCTTTCTTT. Its protein product is CASSFDRGRTEAFF.

There are a few counts of this clone. This rearrangement joins TRBV19 to TRBJ1-4, with 8 bases fitting TRBD1. The CDR3 consists of 16 residues. The J segment lost 8 bases and the V segment lost 4 bases, leaving 12 bases of the junction unmatched. Germline values: CDR1 LNHDA, CDR2 SQIVND (reference sequence). The CDR3 region has the DNA TGTGCCAGTAGTAACTCTAGACAGGGGAAAGAGGAAAAACTGTTTTTT. It codes for CASSNSRQGKEEKLFF.

CDR3 amino acids: CASSLGAQRSSYNEQFF. CDR3 nucleotides: TGTGCCAGCAGCTTAGGAGCCCAGAGGAGCTCCTACAATGAGCAGTTCTTC. The chain employs TRBV11-2 and TRBJ2-1; D remains ambiguous. The CDR3 extends over 17 amino acids. Trimming stripped 1 base from V and 0 bases from J, with 13 bases between. Germline CDR1 SGHAT, CDR2 FQNNGV.

This clone was observed a handful of times. The rearrangement uses TRBV6-4 and TRBJ2-1, with 8 bases fitting TRBD2. J was trimmed by 4 bases and V by 5 bases; bases with no gene match: 1. The CDR3 sequence is 13 residues long. Germline-derived CDR1 and CDR2 are MRHNA and SNTAGT. The CDR3 protein is CASSSGRYNEQFF. CDR3 sequence (DNA): TGTGCCAGCAGTAGCGGGAGATACAATGAGCAGTTCTTC.

This sequence joins TRBV18 and TRBJ1-2, with 7 bases aligning to TRBD1. The germline V gene encodes CDR1 KGHSH and CDR2 LQKENI. V gave up 6 bases and J gave up 7 bases; unmatched junction bases: 8. This CDR3 is 13 amino acids long. The CDR3 nucleotides are TGTGCCAGCTCCCCGTCCAGGGGGTCTGGCTACACCTTC. Translating gives CASSPSRGSGYTF.

V and J are TRBV5-1 and TRBJ1-4; the D gene is possibly TRBD1 (5 bases). CDR1 is SGHRS, CDR2 YFSETQ, per germline. V was clipped by 5 bases and J by 3 bases, with 23 bases between them. The CDR3 is 18 residues long. CDR3 nucleotide sequence: TGCGCCAGCAGATTAAGAGAGGGACCCCGGGCGGCTAATGAAAAACTGTTTTTT. This gives the protein CASRLREGPRAANEKLFF.

By proportion, this clone is medium-sized (0.01 to 0.1%). The gene calls are TRBV7-9 and TRBJ1-2; D gene unclear. Trimming pared 5 bases from V and 11 bases from J, leaving 12 bases between. This CDR3 is built from 11 residues. Germline loops: CDR1 SEHNR, CDR2 FQNEAQ (reference sequence). CDR3 nucleotides: TGTGCCAGCAGCGGGTCCGCCGCGTACACCTTC. It yields the protein CASSGSAAYTF. Full variable domain (remainder filled in from reference TRBV7-9 and TRBJ1-2): DTGVSQNPRHKITKRGQNVTFRCDPISEHNRLYWYRQTLGQGPEFLTYFQNEAQLEKSRLLSDRFSAERPKGSFSTLEIQRTEQGDSAMYLCASSGSAAYTFGSGTRLTVV.

The chain combines TRBV12-5 with TRBJ2-2, with D possibly being TRBD1 (5 bases). This CDR3 is 16 amino acids long. With 0 bases removed from V and 5 bases from J, the gap between germline ends came to 13 bases. Germline-derived CDR1 and CDR2 are LGHNT and FRNRAP. In DNA, the CDR3 is TGTGCTAGTGGTTTGGTAACAGGATCATTGACCGGGGAGCTGTTTTTT. This sequence encodes CASGLVTGSLTGELFF. The full variable domain, completed using reference TRBV12-5 and TRBJ2-2, is DARVTQTPRHKVTEMGQEVTMRCQPILGHNTVFWYRQTMMQGLELLAYFRNRAPLDDSGMPKDRFSAEMPDATLATLKIQPSEPRDSAVYFCASGLVTGSLTGELFFGEGSRLTVL.

This chain uses TRBV12-5 with TRBJ2-3; D remains ambiguous. Trimming took 1 base from V and 1 from J, leaving 15 bases between them. CDR1 and CDR2 (germline): LGHNT, FRNRAP. The CDR3 sequence is 17 residues long. In DNA, the CDR3 is TGTGCTAGTGGTTTGGGATCCTACAGCGCTCGCACAGATACGCAGTATTTT. It encodes CASGLGSYSARTDTQYF.

This clone appeared a few times. The chain carries TRBV6-1 and TRBJ1-2; D may be TRBD1 (6 bases). Germline CDR1 reads MNHNS; CDR2 reads SASEGT. This CDR3 comprises 15 residues. With 8 bases removed from V and 6 bases from J, the gap between germline ends came to 22 bases. The CDR3 protein is CASEDSAHLYNGYTF. The CDR3, as DNA: TGTGCCAGCGAGGACAGCGCTCACCTTTACAATGGCTACACCTTC.

V gene TRBV7-9 combines with J gene TRBJ2-7, with 10 bases matching TRBD1. This CDR3 comprises 15 residues. V shed 2 bases and J 5 bases; nucleotides not matched to a gene: 6. The germline CDR1 and CDR2 sequences are SEHNR and FQNEAQ (reference sequence). CDR3: CASSLPGQGSHEQYF. CDR3 DNA: TGTGCCAGCAGCTTACCGGGACAGGGGTCCCACGAGCAGTACTTC. The full variable domain, with the rest looked up from reference TRBV7-9 and TRBJ2-7, is DTGVSQNPRHKITKRGQNVTFRCDPISEHNRLYWYRQTLGQGPEFLTYFQNEAQLEKSRLLSDRFSAERPKGSFSTLEIQRTEQGDSAMYLCASSLPGQGSHEQYFGPGTRLTVT.

The gene calls are TRBV7-2 and TRBJ1-5; D unresolved. Between the trimmed V and J ends, which lost 5 bases and 0 bases, there was a span of 8 bases. The germline CDR1 and CDR2 sequences are SGHTA and FQGNSA. The CDR3 covers 14 residues. The CDR3 protein is CASSPQYSNQPQHF. The CDR3 coding sequence is TGTGCCAGCAGCCCTCAGTATAGCAATCAGCCCCAGCATTTT.

The rearrangement joins TRBV7-9 to TRBJ1-4; D unclear. V was trimmed by 1 base and J by 7 bases, leaving 13 bases between them. The CDR3 is 15 amino acids. Per the germline V gene, CDR1 is SEHNR and CDR2 is FQNEAQ (reference sequence). CDR3 bases: TGTGCCAGCAGCTTAGGGTCCAGGCCAAGTGAAAAACTGTTTTTT. The encoded protein is CASSLGSRPSEKLFF. The full variable domain, in which reference TRBV7-9 and TRBJ1-4 provide the parts outside the CDR3, is DTGVSQNPRHKITKRGQNVTFRCDPISEHNRLYWYRQTLGQGPEFLTYFQNEAQLEKSRLLSDRFSAERPKGSFSTLEIQRTEQGDSAMYLCASSLGSRPSEKLFFGSGTQLSVL.

This chain links TRBV11-2 with TRBJ2-2; 8 bases line up with TRBD2. In germline, CDR1 is SGHAT, CDR2 FQNNGV. With V trimmed by 2 bases and J by 0 bases, 2 bases remained unmatched. CDR3 length: 16 residues. The CDR3: CASSLSGGPNTGELFF. For the CDR3, the DNA is TGTGCCAGCAGCTTAAGCGGGGGCCCGAACACCGGGGAGCTGTTTTTT.

This clone was seen once. The V gene is TRBV18, the J gene TRBJ1-4; D unresolved. Trimming left V 3 bases short and J 8 bases short, with 10 bases between. This CDR3 is 13 amino acids long. From germline, CDR1 is KGHSH and CDR2 LQKENI. CDR3 sequence: CASSPNSWEKLFF. The CDR3 DNA sequence: TGTGCCAGCTCACCGAACAGTTGGGAAAAACTGTTTTTT.